The subject of this entry is one T cell receptor (beta chain). Antigen: not known. The data derive from a study of early T cells in non-severe SARS-CoV-2 infection. Study-wide context: Chains were not paired, and sequencing was done on bulk RNA from unsorted whole blood.

Germline V gene sequence: CDR1 MDHEN, CDR2 SYDVKM. This CDR3 comprises 15 residues. V lost 9 bases and J 0 bases, leaving 15 bases between the germline ends. The study, taken as a whole, reports: The VDJdb matching leaned toward anti-spike CD8 responses and overlooked private and CD4 specificities.

Individually, cDNA molecules had unique molecular identifiers attached to them. TCRdb ran MiXCR on the 5' RACE reads and lists one entry per CDR3 protein. The repertoire holds about 30,000 distinct CDR3 sequences, around 5.9% seen once, with approximately 0.88% in the top ten. Input material: whole blood. This clonotype originated in an adult who was a healthcare worker with PCR-confirmed SARS-CoV-2 infection or an uninfected control (not recorded which). The chain joins TRBV28 to TRBJ1-5; D might be TRBD1 (5 bases). Here the CDR3 reads CASRRQLDSNQPQHF. The CDR3 DNA sequence: TGTGCCAGTAGACGACAGTTGGATAGCAATCAGCCCCAGCATTTT.